Listed here are 10 T cell receptor beta chains from one sample, sequenced in a study of T cells in Graves' hyperthyroidism and ophthalmopathy. The source material, RNA transcripts, was used to amplify TCR beta CDR3 regions. HTBI primers were the set used in a first-round RT-PCR of the TCR CDR3. MiXCR, run by TCRdb on the multiplex PCR reads, gives a single entry per CDR3 protein. The sample lists approximately 430,000 distinct CDR3 sequences; 15% to 19% were seen once. Sequenced material: blood. These receptors originate from a woman between 18 and 29 years old with Graves' hyperthyroidism.

This clonotype occurred a few times. The chain carries TRBV20-1 and TRBJ2-3; D not resolved. The CDR3 totals 13 residues. The V end was cut by 5 bases, the J end by 0 bases, with 9 bases between. CDR1 is DFQATT, CDR2 SNEGSKA, per germline (reference sequence). This chain's CDR3 is CSAYSASTDTQYF. Here the CDR3 DNA reads TGCAGTGCTTACAGTGCTAGCACAGATACGCAGTATTTT.

This clonotype was seen many times. This chain joins TRBV20-1 and TRBJ2-3; D is perhaps TRBD2 (6 bases). The V gene lost 5 bases and the J gene lost 4 bases, with 13 bases spanning the gap. Germline V lookup: CDR1 DFQATT, CDR2 SNEGSKA (reference sequence). This CDR3 contains 13 residues. The CDR3, as DNA: TGCAGTGCTGAAGGGACTCTGGCAGATACGCAGTATTTT. Its translation: CSAEGTLADTQYF.

The genes are TRBV6-1 and TRBJ1-2; D gene unclear. This CDR3 contains 14 residues. CDR1 MNHNS and CDR2 SASEGT come from the germline V gene. The V end lost 6 bases, the J end lost 1 base, and 12 bases lay between the germline ends. CDR3 sequence reads: CASSQTQVNYGYTF. The CDR3 region has the DNA TGTGCCAGCAGCCAAACACAAGTTAACTATGGCTACACCTTC.

The gene calls are TRBV5-1 and TRBJ2-6, with 9 bases that match TRBD1. The CDR3 runs to 18 residues. Germline V gives CDR1 SGHRS, CDR2 YFSETQ. V dropped 1 base and J dropped 0; count of bases not matched to a gene: 5. The CDR3 nucleotides are TGCGCCAGCAGCTTGTTTCCGACAGGGGGCTCTGGGGCCAACGTCCTGACTTTC. Its translation is CASSLFPTGGSGANVLTF.

This clonotype came up many times. The chain carries TRBV9 and TRBJ2-3; a weak D match, TRBD2 (5 bases). This CDR3 has 15 amino acids. In germline, CDR1 is SGDLS, CDR2 YYNGEE. The V gene lost 3 bases and the J gene lost 1 base, with 12 bases spanning the gap. CDR3 nucleotide sequence: TGTGCCAGCAGCGCATCCCCGCGGGGCACAGATACGCAGTATTTT. Protein product: CASSASPRGTDTQYF.

This clonotype was recorded a few times. CDR3 DNA sequence: TGCAGTGCACGAGGACAGACCTTGGACAAAAACATTCAGTACTTC. Its translation: CSARGQTLDKNIQYF. The chain recombines TRBV20-1 with TRBJ2-4, with D tentatively TRBD1 (6 bases). V dropped 6 bases and J dropped 3 bases, with 18 bases sitting between them. CDR3 length: 15 amino acids. CDR1 is DFQATT, CDR2 SNEGSKA, per germline (reference sequence).

In its sample, this clonotype was seen a few times. A single base separates this from a much larger clone, so it may be a read error. The genes are TRBV7-3 and TRBJ2-1; D is unresolved. Per the germline V gene, CDR1 is SGHTA and CDR2 is FQGTGA. The CDR3 runs to 12 residues. The CDR3 protein is CASSLDLNGQFF. The CDR3, as DNA: TGTGCCAGCAGCTTAGACCTCAATGGGCAGTTCTTC.

This chain uses TRBV11-2 with TRBJ2-3; D is perhaps TRBD2 (7 bases). This CDR3 spans 15 amino acids. V lost 5 bases to trimming and J lost 5 bases, with 17 bases between them. Germline CDR1 reads SGHAT; CDR2 reads FQNNGV. The CDR3 DNA is TGTGCCAGCAGCCCTAGGGGGGGCGCAGGAGATACGCAGTATTTT. It specifies CASSPRGGAGDTQYF. Using reference TRBV11-2 and TRBJ2-3 for the parts outside the CDR3, the full variable domain is EAGVAQSPRYKIIEKRQSVAFWCNPISGHATLYWYQQILGQGPKLLIQFQNNGVVDDSQLPKDRFSAERLKGVDSTLKIQPAKLEDSAVYLCASSPRGGAGDTQYFGPGTRLTVL.

The genes are TRBV7-6 and TRBJ2-1; 8 nucleotides agree with TRBD1. After removal of 1 base from V and 8 bases from J, the junction contained 10 bases not matched to a gene. CDR1 is SGHVS and CDR2 is FNYEAQ in the germline V gene. The CDR3 covers 16 residues. The CDR3, as DNA: TGTGCCAGCAGCTTAGTTTCCGGACAGGGTATCCATGAGCAGTTCTTC. This gives the protein CASSLVSGQGIHEQFF.

The J gene is TRBJ1-2, the V gene TRBV6-5; TRBD1 matches at 9 bases. The ends lost 0 bases at V and 7 bases at J; junction bases unmatched: 9. Germline loops: CDR1 MNHEY, CDR2 SVGAGI. This CDR3 is 16 amino acids long. The CDR3: CASSYSRDRVLSGYTF. CDR3 nucleotide sequence: TGTGCCAGCAGTTACTCTAGGGACAGGGTGTTAAGTGGCTACACCTTC.